The 7 T cell receptor beta chains below were found in one sample sequenced in a study of human T cells and chemical hapten exposure. Time point of the sample: patch test 1, 2 weeks after DPC sensitization. Specified treatment: therapeutic diphenylcyclopropenone sensitization with weekly scalp DPC. TCRdb reanalysed the RACE reads using MiXCR and keeps one entry per CDR3 protein. The table lists roughly 74,000 distinct CDR3 sequences, around 30% of them singletons. Specimen: whole blood, collected in connection with sensitization to the hapten diphenylcyclopropenone (DPC). These receptors were obtained from a man between 35 and 55 years old with alopecia areata. Some clones in this sample may be carry-over from other donors' samples.

The chain links TRBV28 to TRBJ2-5; TRBD1 is a possible D gene (6 bases). This CDR3 is 13 amino acids long. From germline, CDR1 is MDHEN and CDR2 SYDVKM. With 6 bases removed from V and 5 bases from J, the gap between germline ends came to 13 bases. The CDR3 region is CASSARTVETQYF. DNA for the CDR3: TGTGCCAGCAGCGCCCGGACAGTTGAGACCCAGTACTTC.

This chain joins TRBV5-4 and TRBJ2-1; TRBD2 matches 12 bases. The length of the CDR3 is 15 residues. The V and J ends lost 0 bases and 12 bases, in that order; junction bases with no gene match: 7. Germline V CDR1 and CDR2: SGHNT, YYREEE (reference sequence). CDR3 in amino acids: CASSLDPTSGSRQFF. In DNA, the CDR3 is TGTGCCAGCAGCTTGGATCCGACTAGCGGGAGTAGGCAGTTCTTC.

This clonotype occurred a few times. Written as DNA, the CDR3 is TGTGCCAGCATGGGGGGGTACGAGCAGTACTTC. The encoded protein is CASMGGYEQYF. The V gene is TRBV28, the J gene TRBJ2-7; 7 nucleotides line up with TRBD2. V gave up 7 bases and J gave up 4 bases; unmatched junction bases: 1. Per the germline V gene, CDR1 is MDHEN and CDR2 is SYDVKM. This CDR3 contains 11 residues.

The chain uses TRBV3-1 and TRBJ2-6, with a weak D call TRBD2 (5 bases). This CDR3 contains 16 residues. The V end was cut by 2 bases, the J end by 0 bases, with 8 bases between. Germline values: CDR1 LGHDT, CDR2 YNNKEL (reference sequence). The CDR3 sequence is CASSQLLGSGANVLTF. In nucleotides, the CDR3 is TGTGCCAGCAGCCAACTACTAGGCTCTGGGGCCAACGTCCTGACTTTC.

The CDR3 reads CASSLSETGAYEQYF. The CDR3 DNA follows: TGTGCCAGCAGCTTAAGCGAGACAGGAGCCTACGAGCAGTACTTC. The chain employs TRBV7-9 and TRBJ2-7, with a weak D call TRBD1 (6 bases). V shed 2 bases and J shed 2 bases, with 13 bases lying between them. CDR1 is SEHNR and CDR2 is FQNEAQ in the germline V gene (reference sequence). CDR3 length: 15 amino acids.

V gene TRBV20-1 combines with J gene TRBJ2-6, with TRBD1 identical over 8 bases. CDR1 is DFQATT and CDR2 is SNEGSKA in the germline V gene (reference sequence). The V gene end was trimmed by 3 bases and the J gene end by 5 bases; junction bases not matched to a gene: 6. This CDR3 region has 15 residues. The CDR3: CSARADRGRANVLTF. The CDR3 DNA reads TGCAGTGCTAGGGCCGACAGGGGTCGGGCCAACGTCCTGACTTTC.

The gene calls are TRBV6-2 or TRBV6-3 and TRBJ2-4, with D perhaps TRBD2 (7 bases). The ends were cut back, 2 bases at V and 7 bases at J, with 18 bases in the middle. CDR3 length: 16 amino acids. The germline V gene encodes CDR1 MNHEY and CDR2 SVGEGT. The CDR3 is CASSYPDSYGRNIQYF. Written as DNA, the CDR3 is TGTGCCAGCAGTTACCCGGACAGCTACGGGAGGAACATTCAGTACTTC.